The 26 T cell receptor beta chains in this list originate from one sample, sequenced in a study of human T cells and chemical hapten exposure. TCRdb re-called the RACE reads through MiXCR, storing one row per CDR3 protein. The sample consists of nearly 350,000 distinct CDR3 sequences, roughly 6.9% of them appearing once. As for time point: patch test 1, 2 weeks after DPC sensitization. Treatment of the sample: therapeutic diphenylcyclopropenone sensitization with weekly scalp DPC. Source: whole blood, taken in connection with sensitization to the hapten diphenylcyclopropenone (DPC). These receptors all come from a young woman with alopecia areata. Some clones in this sample may be carry-over from other donors' samples.

This clonotype was observed a few times. This chain connects TRBV7-3 to TRBJ2-1, with no clear D. CDR3 length equals 16 residues. Trimming cost V 4 bases and J 1 base, with 14 bases left between them. The germline V gene encodes CDR1 SGHTA and CDR2 FQGTGA. Here the CDR3 reads CASSSSPWGSYNEQFF. The CDR3 DNA reads as TGTGCCAGCAGCTCCAGTCCTTGGGGTTCCTACAATGAGCAGTTCTTC.

In its sample, this clonotype was seen many times. This rearrangement joins TRBV11-3 to TRBJ2-1, with 9 bases lining up with TRBD2. The V gene's germline CDR1 is SGHNT and CDR2 YENEEA. The CDR3 loop spans 15 amino acids. The trim removed 2 bases at V and 10 bases at J, leaving 9 bases unmatched. The CDR3: CASSLQSSGRPEQFF. CDR3 nucleotides: TGTGCCAGCAGCTTACAGAGTAGCGGGAGACCGGAGCAGTTCTTC.

Many counts were recorded for this clonotype. The gene calls are TRBV13 and TRBJ1-1; 8 bases match TRBD1. Germline CDR1 PRHDT, CDR2 FYEKMQ (reference sequence). The CDR3 length is 15 residues. J gave up 3 bases and V 2 bases, and 5 bases lay outside the gene matches. The CDR3 sequence: CASSLYGTGYTEAFF. CDR3 coding DNA: TGTGCCAGCAGCTTATACGGGACAGGCTACACTGAAGCTTTCTTT. Based on the CDR3 plus reference TRBV13 and TRBJ1-1, the full variable domain is AAGVIQSPRHLIKEKRETATLKCYPIPRHDTVYWYQQGPGQDPQFLISFYEKMQSDKGSIPDRFSAQQFSDYHSELNMSSLELGDSALYFCASSLYGTGYTEAFFGQGTRLTVV.

The CDR3 DNA is TGCAGCCCATATGGGGGCCTTGCAGATACGCAGTATTTT. Translating it yields CSPYGGLADTQYF. This chain uses TRBV20-1 with TRBJ2-3, with D perhaps matching TRBD1 (6 bases). CDR1 and CDR2 (germline): DFQATT, SNEGSKA (reference sequence). The CDR3 is made up of 13 amino acids.

V usage is TRBV6-2 or TRBV6-3 and J usage is TRBJ2-3; D gene ambiguous. Germline V lookup: CDR1 MNHEY, CDR2 SVGEGT. Trimming took 10 bases from V and 0 from J, leaving 11 bases between them. This CDR3 has 13 amino acids. The DNA of the CDR3 is TGTGCCATTTACCAGCCTAGCACAGATACGCAGTATTTT. Translation: CAIYQPSTDTQYF.

The table lists this clonotype with a few counts. The V call is TRBV6-5, the J call TRBJ2-1; tentatively, D is TRBD2 (6 bases). Per germline, CDR1 MNHEY and CDR2 SVGAGI. This CDR3 spans 16 amino acids. V shed 2 bases and J shed 10 bases, with 21 bases lying between them. The CDR3 region is CASSYTTTGVSREQFF. The CDR3 DNA sequence: TGTGCCAGCAGTTACACGACAACGGGGGTCTCCAGGGAGCAGTTCTTC.

CDR3 loop: CASSPSANRGREETQYF. The CDR3 bases are TGTGCCAGCAGCCCCTCGGCCAACAGGGGCCGAGAAGAGACCCAGTACTTC. The J gene is TRBJ2-5, the V gene TRBV13; TRBD1 aligns across 7 bases. CDR1 and CDR2 (germline): PRHDT, FYEKMQ (reference sequence). J lost 3 bases, V lost 5 bases, and 15 bases had no gene match. The CDR3 is made up of 17 amino acids.

The rearrangement joins TRBV29-1 to TRBJ1-1, with D unclear. CDR3 length: 11 residues. V dropped 0 bases and J dropped 8 bases, with 7 bases sitting between them. Germline CDR1 SQVTM, CDR2 ANQGSEA. For the CDR3, the DNA is TGCAGCGTTGAAGAGGACGGAGAAGCTTTCTTT. Translating gives CSVEEDGEAFF. Filled out from reference TRBV29-1 and TRBJ1-1, the complete variable domain reads SAVISQKPSRDICQRGTSLTIQCQVDSQVTMMFWYRQQPGQSLTLIATANQGSEATYESGFVIDKFPISRPNLTFSTLTVSNMSPEDSSIYLCSVEEDGEAFFGQGTRLTVV.

This sequence joins TRBV20-1 and TRBJ2-3; 14 bases match TRBD2. The CDR3 sequence is 17 residues long. The germline CDR1 and CDR2 sequences are DFQATT and SNEGSKA (reference sequence). V shed 1 base, J shed 5 bases, and the junction held 8 bases outside the gene matches. CDR3 loop: CSARAPGTSGGIDTQYF. CDR3 bases: TGCAGTGCTAGAGCCCCCGGGACTAGCGGGGGTATAGATACGCAGTATTTT.

The V and J genes are TRBV2 and TRBJ1-5; 7 nucleotides match TRBD1. The ends lost 6 bases at V and 3 bases at J; junction bases unmatched: 8. Germline V lookup: CDR1 SNHLY, CDR2 FYNNEI. The CDR3 covers 15 residues. As DNA, the CDR3 is TGTGCCAGCAGCTCGACAGGGTGGGACAATCAGCCCCAGCATTTT. This translates into CASSSTGWDNQPQHF.

This chain connects TRBV28 to TRBJ1-2, with D uncertain. The germline gives CDR1 MDHEN, CDR2 SYDVKM. The CDR3 consists of 13 residues. V was trimmed by 3 bases and J by 4 bases, leaving 9 bases between them. CDR3 amino acids: CASSLTLSYGYTF. In DNA form, the CDR3 reads TGTGCCAGCAGTTTGACACTTTCCTATGGCTACACCTTC.

The table lists this clonotype with many counts. This chain connects TRBV7-2 to TRBJ1-5, with D unclear. The V end was cut by 4 bases, the J end by 4 bases, with 8 bases between. The CDR3 sequence is 13 residues long. CDR1 is SGHTA, CDR2 FQGNSA, per germline. In nucleotides, the CDR3 is TGTGCCAGCAGCTCCCAGCTTAATCAGCCCCAGCATTTT. This sequence encodes CASSSQLNQPQHF.

This clonotype was seen a handful of times. CDR3 DNA sequence: TGTGCCACCCTTAAGGGGGTTCCAGATACGCAGTATTTT. Protein sequence: CATLKGVPDTQYF. V and J are TRBV5-4 and TRBJ2-3; D possibly corresponds to TRBD1 (6 bases). This CDR3 is built from 13 residues. Trimming took 9 bases from V and 4 from J, leaving 15 bases between them. Germline assignment: CDR1 SGHNT and CDR2 YYREEE (reference sequence).

This clonotype was seen many times. The chain joins TRBV29-1 to TRBJ2-7; 8 positions match TRBD1. V shed 4 bases, J shed 1 base, and the junction held 0 bases outside the gene matches. The CDR3 loop spans 12 amino acids. Germline loops: CDR1 SQVTM, CDR2 ANQGSEA. The CDR3 protein is CSVGTGSYEQYF. In DNA form, the CDR3 reads TGCAGCGTTGGGACAGGGTCCTACGAGCAGTACTTC.

This clonotype has ten or more counts. The rearrangement joins TRBV12-3 or TRBV12-4 to TRBJ1-1; TRBD1 aligns across 9 bases. V lost 6 bases to trimming and J lost 3 bases; unmatched junction nucleotides: 11. This CDR3 has 16 amino acids. CDR3 bases: TGTGCCAGCAGCCCTATCGGACAGGGGACGGACACTGAAGCTTTCTTT. It yields the protein CASSPIGQGTDTEAFF.

This clonotype has just one count. Lacking the conserved final phenylalanine or tryptophan, this CDR3 likely reflects a read error. The chain recombines TRBV10-3 with TRBJ1-5; no clear D. The germline CDR1 and CDR2 sequences are ENHRY and SYGVKD. V lost 3 bases and J lost 3, with 9 bases in between. The CDR3 spans 14 residues. CDR3 sequence: CAISDAKHNQPQHL. The CDR3 DNA reads as TGTGCCATCAGTGACGCAAAGCACAATCAGCCCCAGCATTTA.

The sample holds a few counts of this clonotype. This rearrangement joins TRBV20-1 to TRBJ1-2; 7 bases match TRBD1. Germline V gene lookup returns CDR1 DFQATT and CDR2 SNEGSKA (reference sequence). The V segment lost 3 bases and the J segment 2 bases; nucleotides outside the gene matches: 3. This CDR3 has 13 residues. The CDR3 DNA sequence: TGCAGTGCTAGCTCAGGGGGGAACTATGGCTACACCTTC. This translates into CSASSGGNYGYTF.

The chain carries TRBV12-3 or TRBV12-4 and TRBJ1-6; D gene uncertain. The CDR3 spans 12 residues. V lost 6 bases and J 11 bases, leaving 11 bases between the germline ends. In DNA form, the CDR3 reads TGTGCCAGCAGACCCAGTAGGGCACCCCTCCACTTT. It codes for CASRPSRAPLHF.

There are many counts of this clonotype. The CDR3 here is CASGLKGDHEQYF. The DNA for the CDR3 is TGTGCTAGTGGTTTGAAGGGGGACCACGAGCAGTACTTC. The chain uses TRBV12-5 and TRBJ2-7; maybe TRBD1 (6 bases). V was clipped by 2 bases and J by 5 bases, with 10 bases between them. The CDR3 totals 13 residues. The germline CDR1 and CDR2 sequences are LGHNT and FRNRAP.

V usage is TRBV27 and J usage is TRBJ1-4; 12 nucleotides agree with TRBD1. V shed 5 bases and J 5 bases; nucleotides not matched to a gene: 9. CDR3 size: 17 residues. Germline V gene data show CDR1 as MNHEY and CDR2 as SMNVEV (reference sequence). The CDR3 DNA reads TGTGCCAGCAGTATCGGGACAGGGGGCGGGCAGAATGAAAAACTGTTTTTT. It yields the protein CASSIGTGGGQNEKLFF. The complete variable domain, with remaining parts taken from reference TRBV27 and TRBJ1-4, reads EAQVTQNPRYLITVTGKKLTVTCSQNMNHEYMSWYRQDPGLGLRQIYYSMNVEVTDKGDVPEGYKVSRKEKRNFPLILESPSPNQTSLYFCASSIGTGGGQNEKLFFGSGTQLSVL.

The table lists this clonotype with a few counts. This chain joins TRBV7-2 and TRBJ2-3; 8 bases are a match to TRBD2. The ends lost 9 bases at V and 4 bases at J; junction bases unmatched: 9. The germline gives CDR1 SGHTA, CDR2 FQGNSA. CDR3 length: 14 residues. In DNA, the CDR3 is TGTGCCAGTAACGGGGGGGCCCAGTCAGATACGCAGTATTTT. It encodes CASNGGAQSDTQYF.

This clonotype showed up just a few times. The chain joins TRBV9 to TRBJ1-5; D ambiguous. The CDR3 covers 14 residues. CDR1 is SGDLS and CDR2 is YYNGEE in the germline V gene. V lost 5 bases and J 0 bases, leaving 9 bases between the germline ends. This CDR3 is CASSGAYSNQPQHF. The DNA of the CDR3 is TGTGCCAGCAGTGGAGCATATAGCAATCAGCCCCAGCATTTT. The variable domain in full, completed from reference TRBV9 and TRBJ1-5, reads DSGVTQTPKHLITATGQRVTLRCSPRSGDLSVYWYQQSLDQGLQFLIQYYNGEERAKGNILERFSAQQFPDLHSELNLSSLELGDSALYFCASSGAYSNQPQHFGDGTRLSIL.

This clonotype was detected a few times. CDR3 nucleotides: TGTGCCAGCAGCTCGGCGAACACAGATACGCAGTATTTT. Residues: CASSSANTDTQYF. The chain employs TRBV7-2 and TRBJ2-3; D unclear. V was pared by 4 bases and J by 2 bases, with 7 bases between. The CDR3 has 13 residues. Germline lookup yields CDR1 SGHTA and CDR2 FQGNSA.

This clonotype was seen ten or more times. The gene calls are TRBV7-2 and TRBJ1-4; the D gene is possibly TRBD1 (5 bases). With 0 bases removed from V and 7 bases from J, the gap between germline ends came to 9 bases. This CDR3 is built from 14 residues. Germline V lookup: CDR1 SGHTA, CDR2 FQGNSA. The CDR3 spells CASSLAGTSEKLFF. In DNA, the CDR3 is TGTGCCAGCAGCTTAGCAGGGACGAGTGAAAAACTGTTTTTT.

This clonotype was seen many times. CDR3 nucleotide sequence: TGCAGCGTTTCCTGGACAGGGGACGGAACTGAAGCTTTCTTT. Translation: CSVSWTGDGTEAFF. V and J are TRBV29-1 and TRBJ1-1, with 9 positions matching TRBD1. Germline V gene sequence: CDR1 SQVTM, CDR2 ANQGSEA. V gave up 5 bases and J gave up 5 bases; unmatched junction bases: 9. The CDR3 loop spans 14 amino acids.

This clonotype appeared many times. The chain employs TRBV6-5 and TRBJ2-3; unclear D gene. Germline CDR1 is MNHEY and CDR2 is SVGAGI. This CDR3 has 14 amino acids. Trimming stripped 5 bases from V and 0 bases from J, with 9 bases between. Written as DNA, the CDR3 is TGTGCCAGCAGTCCCCCCGGTAGCACAGATACGCAGTATTTT. Translated: CASSPPGSTDTQYF.